This TCR beta chain was observed in a study of OX40 agonist ivuxolimab in advanced cancers. Sequenced by immunoSEQ multiplex PCR; TCRdb stores in-frame clones only, minus some. The table shows some 51,000 clones, with about 90% occurring only once. Germline assignment: CDR1 LNHDA and CDR2 SQIVND (reference sequence). V lost 6 bases and J lost 4; bases outside the gene matches: 13. The CDR3 is made up of 17 amino acids. The chain recombines TRBV19 with TRBJ2-3; 10 bases line up with TRBD2. This clonotype originated in an adult with an advanced solid tumor such as melanoma, head and neck, liver or kidney cancer. Material: CD4+ or CD8+ T cells sorted from blood, obtained in a trial of the OX40 agonist ivuxolimab. CDR3 sequence (DNA): TGTGCCAGTAGCTCCCCCCCAGCGGGAGGGTTCGCAGATACGCAGTATTTT. Amino acid sequence: CASSSPPAGGFADTQYF.